The rows below give T cell receptor beta chains drawn from one sample of a study of neurological immune-mediated disorders. In TCRdb, the 5' RACE reads were re-called with MiXCR into one record per CDR3 protein. The table has about 90,000 distinct CDR3 sequences, roughly an eighth seen once. Sequenced input: PBMCs. All receptors come from a female donor with HTLV-1-associated myelopathy (HAM/TSP). The conserved cysteine and the conserved F or W are not part of the CDR3 here. The order of the fields is J gene, V gene, CDR3 protein.

TRBJ1-2,TRBV2,ASSALRGAGYT
TRBJ1-1,TRBV5-6,ASSHSPTGNTEAF
TRBJ2-3,TRBV2,ASSEGITGGSGDTQY
TRBJ2-6,TRBV10-3,AISEHLGGTNSGANVLT
TRBJ2-3,TRBV5-1,ASSIGDGFTDTQY
TRBJ1-5,TRBV6-1,ASREGLNQPQH
TRBJ1-3,TRBV7-8,ASSARGSGNTIY
TRBJ2-5,TRBV5-1,ASSPMATGGQETQY
TRBJ2-7,TRBV20-1,SAIGRTSYEQY
TRBJ2-1,TRBV28,ASSRPSRWGPNNEQF
TRBJ1-1,TRBV12-3/TRBV12-4,ASSLGSTEAF
TRBJ2-3,TRBV20-1,SAILATDTQY
TRBJ2-3,TRBV14,ASSQRTGGSTDTQY
TRBJ2-3,TRBV24-1,VTSDSPASTDTQY
TRBJ1-1,TRBV28,ASRTSVGTEAF
TRBJ2-7,TRBV20-1,SAPPGSYEQY
TRBJ2-7,TRBV20-1,SARRSPAGAEQY
TRBJ1-5,TRBV20-1,SAGAPSHDQPQH
TRBJ1-6,TRBV7-8,ASKPGTENSPLH
TRBJ2-1,TRBV2,VSAAARINEQF
TRBJ1-1,TRBV29-1,SVVRRAEAF
TRBJ1-1,TRBV10-3,AIGPPEPNTEAF
TRBJ2-1,TRBV10-2,ASSLAGGGHNEQF
TRBJ2-2,TRBV7-9,ASSPHTGELF
TRBJ1-4,TRBV6-5,ASSQETGINEKLF
TRBJ2-7,TRBV6-1,ASARHQRGEQY
TRBJ1-2,TRBV5-6,ASSPSGLEGYT
TRBJ2-1,TRBV29-1,SVVRTSSGEQF
TRBJ1-6,TRBV6-5,ASSYYDPEIRILH
TRBJ2-7,TRBV29-1,SGVRDYEQY
TRBJ2-1,TRBV29-1,SVARATSNEQF
TRBJ1-6,TRBV7-2,ASSLEGVGGNSPLH
TRBJ2-2,TRBV27,ASMITNTKELF
TRBJ2-1,TRBV7-9,ASSHPTTGVRFYNEQF
TRBJ2-7,TRBV5-5,ASSLWDRGYEQY
TRBJ2-3,TRBV5-1,ASSVSGGGDTQY
TRBJ1-5,TRBV7-2,ASSLGGSGNQPQH
TRBJ2-1,TRBV7-9,ASSLLAGAYNEQF
TRBJ1-6,TRBV12-3/TRBV12-4,ASSFNVGSPLH
TRBJ2-7,TRBV27,ASSSGGGYEQY
TRBJ1-1,TRBV14,ASSQRTRGKGANTEAF
TRBJ2-3,TRBV5-5,ASSLGPAPGADTQY
TRBJ2-1,TRBV12-3/TRBV12-4,ASRDRGRVNEQF
TRBJ2-7,TRBV5-1,ASSLLQGSYEQY
TRBJ1-4,TRBV3-1,ASSQDRPGINEKLF
TRBJ1-5,TRBV7-2,ASSFKGAGQPQH
TRBJ2-2,TRBV14,ASSPYKTGELF
TRBJ2-7,TRBV5-1,ASSLATGAIFYEQY
TRBJ2-1,TRBV10-1,ASSDLTGAHNEQF
TRBJ2-7,TRBV5-1,ASSLMSLSSYEQY
TRBJ1-2,TRBV20-1,SGTTGTVRGYT
TRBJ1-5,TRBV12-3/TRBV12-4,ASSPRAGVSNQPQH
TRBJ2-5,TRBV5-1,ASSLATGGTQY
TRBJ2-3,TRBV5-5,ASSVDSSSTDTQY
TRBJ2-5,TRBV5-1,ASSLGGGTQETQY
TRBJ2-7,TRBV5-1,ASSASRDNEQY
TRBJ2-1,TRBV7-9,ASSLGQILYNEQF
TRBJ2-3,TRBV12-3/TRBV12-4,ASKTGGYTQY